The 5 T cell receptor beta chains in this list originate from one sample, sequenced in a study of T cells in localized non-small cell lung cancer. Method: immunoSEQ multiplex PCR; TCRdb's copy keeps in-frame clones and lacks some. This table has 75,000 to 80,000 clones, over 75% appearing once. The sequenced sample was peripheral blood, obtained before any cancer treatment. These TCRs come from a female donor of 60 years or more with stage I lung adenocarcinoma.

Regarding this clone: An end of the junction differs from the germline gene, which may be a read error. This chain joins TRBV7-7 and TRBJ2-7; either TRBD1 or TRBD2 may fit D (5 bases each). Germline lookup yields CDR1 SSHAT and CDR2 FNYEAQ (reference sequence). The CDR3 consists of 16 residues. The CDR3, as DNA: TGTGCTAGCAGCTTAGGGGCGGGCAGAACCACCCACGAGCAGTACTTC. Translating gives CASSLGAGRTTHEQYF.

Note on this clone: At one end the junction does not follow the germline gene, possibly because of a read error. In DNA, the CDR3 is TGTGCTAGCAGCACGCGGGACGCAGGGGAGCTGTTTTTT. Protein sequence: CASSTRDAGELFF. This chain connects TRBV7-7 to TRBJ2-2; weak D call: TRBD2 (6 bases). Germline assignment: CDR1 SSHAT and CDR2 FNYEAQ (reference sequence). The CDR3 is 13 residues long.

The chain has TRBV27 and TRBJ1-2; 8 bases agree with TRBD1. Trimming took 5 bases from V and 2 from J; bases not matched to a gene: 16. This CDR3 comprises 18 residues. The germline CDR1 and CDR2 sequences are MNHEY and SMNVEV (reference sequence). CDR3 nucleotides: TGTGCCAGCAGTGGGGGAAGGACAGGGCAAGCACTAAACTATGGCTACACCTTC. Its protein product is CASSGGRTGQALNYGYTF.

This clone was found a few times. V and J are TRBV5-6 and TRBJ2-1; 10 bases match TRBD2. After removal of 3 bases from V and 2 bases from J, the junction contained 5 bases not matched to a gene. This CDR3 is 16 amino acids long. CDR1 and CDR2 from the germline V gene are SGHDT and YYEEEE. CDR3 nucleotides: TGTGCCAGCAGCTCAAGGACTAGCGGTGCCTACAATGAGCAGTTCTTC. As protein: CASSSRTSGAYNEQFF.

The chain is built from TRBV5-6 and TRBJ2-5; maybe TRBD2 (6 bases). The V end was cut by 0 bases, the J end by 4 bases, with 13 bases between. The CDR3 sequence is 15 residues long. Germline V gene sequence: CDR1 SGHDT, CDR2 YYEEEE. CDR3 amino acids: CASSLGQVGGETQYF. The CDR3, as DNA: TGTGCCAGCAGCTTGGGGCAGGTGGGGGGAGAGACCCAGTACTTC.